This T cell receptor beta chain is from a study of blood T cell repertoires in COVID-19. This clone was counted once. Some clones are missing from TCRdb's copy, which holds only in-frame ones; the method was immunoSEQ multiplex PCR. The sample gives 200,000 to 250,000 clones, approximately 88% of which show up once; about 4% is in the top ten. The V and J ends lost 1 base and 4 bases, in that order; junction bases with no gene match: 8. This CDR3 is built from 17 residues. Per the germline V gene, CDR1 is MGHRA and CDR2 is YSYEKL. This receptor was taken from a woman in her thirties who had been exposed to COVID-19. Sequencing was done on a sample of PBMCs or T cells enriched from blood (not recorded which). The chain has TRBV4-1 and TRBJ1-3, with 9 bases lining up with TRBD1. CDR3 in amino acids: CASSQAAGTGMGNTIYF. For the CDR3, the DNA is TGCGCCAGCAGCCAAGCCGCCGGGACAGGGATGGGAAACACCATATATTTT.